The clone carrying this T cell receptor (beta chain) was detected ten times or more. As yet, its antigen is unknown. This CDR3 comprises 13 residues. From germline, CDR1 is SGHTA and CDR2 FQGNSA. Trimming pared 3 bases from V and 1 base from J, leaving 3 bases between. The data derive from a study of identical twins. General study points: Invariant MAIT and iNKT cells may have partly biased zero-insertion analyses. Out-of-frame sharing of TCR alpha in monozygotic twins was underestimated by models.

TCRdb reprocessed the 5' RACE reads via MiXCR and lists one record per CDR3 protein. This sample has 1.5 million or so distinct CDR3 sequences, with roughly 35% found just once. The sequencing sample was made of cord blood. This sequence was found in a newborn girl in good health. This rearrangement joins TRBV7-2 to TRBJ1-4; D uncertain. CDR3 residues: CASSFRTNEKLFF. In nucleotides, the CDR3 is TGTGCCAGCAGCTTTCGAACTAATGAAAAACTGTTTTTT.